Below, 8 T cell receptor beta chains from the same sample are listed, as sequenced in a study of CD8+ T cells in alopecia areata. As the sequencing template, cDNA was produced by extracting RNA and reverse transcribing it. The method was immunoSEQ multiplex PCR; TCRdb's version includes in-frame clones alone and lacks a portion of them. Observed are about 270,000 clones, no singletons, with the top ten taking approximately 1.2%. Markers used for sorting pooled cutaneous lymph node cells were CD4, CD8alpha, NKG2D, NKG2ACE and others. Source material: CD4+ T cells sorted from a lymph node. The receptors were sampled from a C3H/HeJ mouse with alopecia areata. The strain's MHC: H2-k.

There are a few counts of this clone. Gene names are mouse gene names. Coverage ceases 4 residues before the CDR3 finishes, and the germline J gene fills in the end. The chain employs TRBV31 and TRBJ1-1; TRBD1 matches 7 bases. The CDR3 covers 14 residues. CDR1 GKSSPN and CDR2 SITVG come from the germline V gene. J gave up 3 bases and V 0 bases, and 4 bases lay outside the gene matches. Here the CDR3 reads CAWSLKGADTEVFF. The CDR3 bases that were read are TGTGCCTGGAGTCTGAAGGGGGCGGACACA.

Of note for this clone: The germline and genes are mouse ones. Read data end 4 residues before the CDR3 end; the end is taken from the germline J gene. The genes are TRBV19 and TRBJ2-5, with a tentative D call TRBD1 (5 bases). From germline, CDR1 is FNHDT and CDR2 SITEND (reference sequence). CDR3 length equals 14 residues. The sequenced CDR3 bases are TGTGCCAGCAGTATAGGCAGGGATGATGAC. It encodes CASSIGRDDD. The entire CDR3 protein reads CASSIGRDDDTQYF.

Concerning this clone: Mouse germline and gene names are used. The CDR3 extends 4 residues past the end of the read, so its final part is completed from the germline J gene. Distinct nucleotide sequences in the sample also encode this CDR3. The V and J genes are TRBV19 and TRBJ1-2, with 8 bases matching TRBD1. There are 14 residues in the CDR3. Per the germline V gene, CDR1 is FNHDT and CDR2 is SITEND (reference sequence). Partial CDR3 DNA: TGTGCCAGCAGTCCCGGACAGGGAAGGTCC. This sequence encodes CASSPGQGRS. The entire CDR3 is CASSPGQGRSDYTF.

This clone was counted a few times. The gene names here belong to mouse. The read finishes 4 residues shy of the CDR3 end, and the germline J gene is used to complete it. This chain links TRBV13-1 with TRBJ1-2; no firm D call. The CDR3 sequence is 14 residues long. Germline V lookup: CDR1 NSHNY, CDR2 SYGAGN. V was pared by 6 bases and J by 0 bases, with 12 bases between. The sequenced CDR3 bases are TGTGCCAGCAAGCGCCAGCATGCAAACTCC. Translated: CASKRQHANS. The complete CDR3 sequence is CASKRQHANSDYTF.

This clone has only a few counts. The genes and germline here are from mouse. The observed sequence ends 4 residues before the CDR3 terminus, with the missing tail filled in from the germline J gene. The chain links TRBV19 to TRBJ2-3, with D unclear. The CDR3 contains 12 residues. Germline V CDR1 and CDR2: FNHDT, SITEND (reference sequence). The ends were cut back, 8 bases at V and 0 bases at J, with 7 bases in the middle. The CDR3 spells CASGRSAETLYF. The CDR3 bases that were read are TGTGCCAGTGGCAGGAGTGCAGAA.

Worth noting for this clone: The germline and genes are mouse ones. The missing CDR3 end, 4 residues past where the read stops, is filled in from the germline J gene. V gene TRBV31 combines with J gene TRBJ2-2, with 9 positions matching TRBD1. The CDR3 contains 15 residues. Germline CDR1 and CDR2: GKSSPN and SITVG. After removal of 3 bases from V and 3 bases from J, the junction contained 5 bases not matched to a gene. The CDR3 bases that were read are TGTGCCTGGAGACGGACAGGGGCCGACACCGGG. As protein: CAWRRTGADTG. The CDR3 in full is CAWRRTGADTGQLYF. The variable domain in full, completed from reference TRBV31 and TRBJ2-2, reads AQTIHQWPVAEIKAVGSPLSLGCTIKGKSSPNLYWYWQATGGTLQQLFYSITVGQVESVVQLNLSASRPKDDQFILSTEKLLLSHSGFYLCAWRRTGADTGQLYFGEGSKLTVL.

As concerns this clone: Any gene name here is a mouse gene name. With the read ending 4 residues before the CDR3 end, the germline J gene is used to fill in that end. The chain uses TRBV5 and TRBJ2-5; TRBD1 agrees at 8 bases. There are 16 residues in the CDR3. Germline V lookup: CDR1 LGHNA, CDR2 YNLKQL (reference sequence). Trimming at V came to 0 bases and at J to 1 base, leaving 3 bases not matched to a gene. CDR3 DNA (partial): TGTGCCAGCAGCCAAGAAAGGACAGGGCACCAAGAC. Amino acids: CASSQERTGHQD. The entire CDR3 protein reads CASSQERTGHQDTQYF.

This clone was seen more than once but under ten times. Mouse gene names and germline throughout. The read finishes 4 residues shy of the CDR3 end, and the germline J gene is used to complete it. V and J are TRBV17 and TRBJ1-1, with D unresolved. Germline V lookup: CDR1 MNHDT, CDR2 YYDKIL. Trimming left V 1 base short and J 1 base short, with 7 bases between. The CDR3 has 14 amino acids. The CDR3 here is CASSRVAENTEVFF. The sequenced CDR3 bases are TGTGCTAGCAGTAGAGTAGCAGAAAACACA.